The present T cell receptor (beta chain) was sequenced within a study of T cell responses to AZD1222 COVID-19 vaccine. Clones were read by immunoSEQ multiplex PCR, and TCRdb kept only the in-frame ones, dropping some. The sample records tens of thousands of clones, around nine tenths being singletons. CDR3 size: 15 residues. CDR1 is SGHTS, CDR2 YDEGEE, per germline. Trimming shortened V by 4 bases and J by 4 bases, and 15 bases separated the two germline ends. This chain connects TRBV5-8 to TRBJ1-5; D unresolved. The sample in question was peripheral blood, obtained on day 0 of AZD1222 vaccination. The receptor comes from an adult in good health. CDR3 DNA sequence: TGTGCCAGCAGCCGGGGTGACATTCCAAATCAGCCCCAGCATTTT. Protein product: CASSRGDIPNQPQHF.